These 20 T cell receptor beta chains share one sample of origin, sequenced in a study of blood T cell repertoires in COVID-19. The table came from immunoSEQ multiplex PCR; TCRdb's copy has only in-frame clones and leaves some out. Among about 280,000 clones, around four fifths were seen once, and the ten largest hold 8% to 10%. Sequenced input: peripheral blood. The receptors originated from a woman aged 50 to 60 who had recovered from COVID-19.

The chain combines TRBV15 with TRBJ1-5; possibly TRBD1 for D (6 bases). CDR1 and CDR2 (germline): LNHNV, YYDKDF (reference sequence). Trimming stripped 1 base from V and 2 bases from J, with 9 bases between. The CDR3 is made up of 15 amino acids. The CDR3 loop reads CATSRGKGGNQPQHF. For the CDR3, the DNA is TGTGCCACCAGCAGAGGAAAGGGGGGCAATCAGCCCCAGCATTTT. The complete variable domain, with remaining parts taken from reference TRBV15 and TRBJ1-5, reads DAMVIQNPRYQVTQFGKPVTLSCSQTLNHNVMYWYQQKSSQAPKLLFHYYDKDFNNEADTPDNFQSRRPNTSFCFLDIRSPGLGDTAMYLCATSRGKGGNQPQHFGDGTRLSIL.

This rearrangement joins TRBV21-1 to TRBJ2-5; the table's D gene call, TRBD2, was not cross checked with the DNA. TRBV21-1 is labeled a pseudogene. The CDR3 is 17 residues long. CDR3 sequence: CASSKRAFQRLRETQYF. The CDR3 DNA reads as TGTGCCAGCAGCAAACGGGCCTTCCAGCGACTAAGGGAGACCCAGTACTTC.

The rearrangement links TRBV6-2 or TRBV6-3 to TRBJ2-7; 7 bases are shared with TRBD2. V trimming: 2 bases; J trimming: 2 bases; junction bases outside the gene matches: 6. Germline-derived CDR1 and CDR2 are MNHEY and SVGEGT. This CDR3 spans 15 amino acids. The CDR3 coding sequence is TGTGCCAGCAGTTACGGCCAGCGGGGCACCTACGAGCAGTACTTC. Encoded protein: CASSYGQRGTYEQYF.

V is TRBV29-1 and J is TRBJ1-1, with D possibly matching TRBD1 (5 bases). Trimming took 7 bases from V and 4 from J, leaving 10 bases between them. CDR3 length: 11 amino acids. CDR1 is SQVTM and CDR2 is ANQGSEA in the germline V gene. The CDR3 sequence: CSGGISTEAFF. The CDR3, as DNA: TGCAGCGGGGGCATTAGCACTGAAGCTTTCTTT.

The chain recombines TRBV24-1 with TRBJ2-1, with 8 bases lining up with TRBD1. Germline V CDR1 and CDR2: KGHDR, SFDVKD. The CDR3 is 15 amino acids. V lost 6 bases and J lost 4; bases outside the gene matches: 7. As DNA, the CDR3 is TGTGCCACCAGTTCAGCAGGGGGCGCTTACAATGAGCAGTTCTTC. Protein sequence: CATSSAGGAYNEQFF.

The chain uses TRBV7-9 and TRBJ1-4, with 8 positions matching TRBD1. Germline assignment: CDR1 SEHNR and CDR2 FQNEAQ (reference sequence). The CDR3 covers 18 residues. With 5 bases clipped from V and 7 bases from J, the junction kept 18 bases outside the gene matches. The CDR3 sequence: CASSVPRTGIRQSEKLFF. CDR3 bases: TGTGCCAGCAGCGTTCCCAGGACAGGGATACGACAGAGTGAAAAACTGTTTTTT.

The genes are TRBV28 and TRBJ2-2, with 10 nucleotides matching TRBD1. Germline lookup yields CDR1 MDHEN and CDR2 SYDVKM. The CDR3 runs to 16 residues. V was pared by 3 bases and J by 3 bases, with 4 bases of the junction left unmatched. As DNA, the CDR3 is TGTGCCAGCAGTTTCCGCGGGACAGGGGACACCGGGGAGCTGTTTTTT. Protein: CASSFRGTGDTGELFF.

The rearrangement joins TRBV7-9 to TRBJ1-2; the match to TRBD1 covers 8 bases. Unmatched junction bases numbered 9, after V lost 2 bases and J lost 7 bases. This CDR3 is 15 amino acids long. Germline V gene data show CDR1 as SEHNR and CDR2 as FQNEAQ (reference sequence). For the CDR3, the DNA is TGTGCCAGCAGCTTAACGGACAGGGACTTCGCTGGCTACACCTTC. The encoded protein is CASSLTDRDFAGYTF.

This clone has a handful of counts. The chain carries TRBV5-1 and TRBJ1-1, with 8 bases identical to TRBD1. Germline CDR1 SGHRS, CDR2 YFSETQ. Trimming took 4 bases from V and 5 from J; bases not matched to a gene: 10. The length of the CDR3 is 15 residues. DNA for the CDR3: TGCGCCAGCAGCCTTCGGACAGGGACGATAACTGAAGCTTTCTTT. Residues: CASSLRTGTITEAFF.

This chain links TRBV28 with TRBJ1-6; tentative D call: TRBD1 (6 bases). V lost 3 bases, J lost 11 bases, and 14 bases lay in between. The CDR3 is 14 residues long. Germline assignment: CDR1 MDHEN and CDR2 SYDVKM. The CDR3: CASSFNRVKPPLHF. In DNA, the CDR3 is TGTGCCAGCAGTTTTAACAGGGTTAAGCCACCCCTCCACTTT.

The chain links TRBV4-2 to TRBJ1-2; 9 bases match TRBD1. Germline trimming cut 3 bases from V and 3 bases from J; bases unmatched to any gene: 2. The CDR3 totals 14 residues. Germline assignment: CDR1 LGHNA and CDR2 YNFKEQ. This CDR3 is CASSQGDRDYGYTF. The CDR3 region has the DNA TGTGCCAGCAGCCAGGGGGACAGGGACTATGGCTACACCTTC.

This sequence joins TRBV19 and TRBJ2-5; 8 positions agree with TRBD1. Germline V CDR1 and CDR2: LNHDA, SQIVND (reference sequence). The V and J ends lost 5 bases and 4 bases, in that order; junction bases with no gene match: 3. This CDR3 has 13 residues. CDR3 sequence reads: CASSQTGVETQYF. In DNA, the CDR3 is TGTGCCAGTAGTCAGACAGGGGTAGAGACCCAGTACTTC.

CDR3 sequence reads: CASSWTGATNEKLFF. Written as DNA, the CDR3 is TGTGCCAGCAGCTGGACAGGGGCAACTAATGAAAAACTGTTTTTT. The rearrangement uses TRBV11-2 and TRBJ1-4; 9 nucleotides line up with TRBD1. This CDR3 is built from 15 residues. The germline CDR1 and CDR2 sequences are SGHAT and FQNNGV. The junction had 0 bases not matched to a gene; V was cut back by 4 bases and J by 0 bases. The whole variable domain, remainder taken from reference TRBV11-2 and TRBJ1-4, is EAGVAQSPRYKIIEKRQSVAFWCNPISGHATLYWYQQILGQGPKLLIQFQNNGVVDDSQLPKDRFSAERLKGVDSTLKIQPAKLEDSAVYLCASSWTGATNEKLFFGSGTQLSVL.

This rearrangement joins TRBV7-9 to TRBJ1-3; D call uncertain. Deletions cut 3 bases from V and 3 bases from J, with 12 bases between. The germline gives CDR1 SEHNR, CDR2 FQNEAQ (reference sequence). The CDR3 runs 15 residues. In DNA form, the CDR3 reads TGTGCCAGCAGCTTTGCCGCGGGTGGTGGAAACACCATATATTTT. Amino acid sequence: CASSFAAGGGNTIYF.

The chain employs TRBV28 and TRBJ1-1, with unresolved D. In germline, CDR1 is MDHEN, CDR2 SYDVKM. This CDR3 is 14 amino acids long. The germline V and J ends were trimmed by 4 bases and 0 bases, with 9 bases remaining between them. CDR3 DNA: TGTGCCAGCAGTTCCCCCCACATGAACACTGAAGCTTTCTTT. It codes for CASSSPHMNTEAFF. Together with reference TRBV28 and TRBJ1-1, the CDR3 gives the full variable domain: DVKVTQSSRYLVKRTGEKVFLECVQDMDHENMFWYRQDPGLGLRLIYFSYDVKMKEKGDIPEGYSVSREKKERFSLILESASTNQTSMYLCASSSPHMNTEAFFGQGTRLTVV.

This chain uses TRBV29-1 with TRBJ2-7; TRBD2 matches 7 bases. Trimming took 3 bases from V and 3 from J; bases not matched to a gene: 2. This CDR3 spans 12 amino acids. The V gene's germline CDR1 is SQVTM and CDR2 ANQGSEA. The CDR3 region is CSVDLAGYEQYF. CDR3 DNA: TGCAGCGTTGATTTAGCGGGCTACGAGCAGTACTTC.

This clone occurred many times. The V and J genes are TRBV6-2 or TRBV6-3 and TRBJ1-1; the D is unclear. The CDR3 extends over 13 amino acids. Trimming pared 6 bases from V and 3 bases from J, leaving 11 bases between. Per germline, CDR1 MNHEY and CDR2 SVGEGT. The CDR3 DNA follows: TGTGCCAGCAGCCCGGGCACTTACACTGAAGCTTTCTTT. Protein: CASSPGTYTEAFF.

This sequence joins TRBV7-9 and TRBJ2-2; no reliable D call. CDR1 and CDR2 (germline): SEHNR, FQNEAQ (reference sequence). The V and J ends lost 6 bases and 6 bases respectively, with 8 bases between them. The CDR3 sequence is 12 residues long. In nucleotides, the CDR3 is TGTGCCAGCAGTCTACTTTCCGGGGAGCTGTTTTTT. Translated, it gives CASSLLSGELFF. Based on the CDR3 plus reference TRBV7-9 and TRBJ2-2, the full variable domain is DTGVSQNPRHKITKRGQNVTFRCDPISEHNRLYWYRQTLGQGPEFLTYFQNEAQLEKSRLLSDRFSAERPKGSFSTLEIQRTEQGDSAMYLCASSLLSGELFFGEGSRLTVL.

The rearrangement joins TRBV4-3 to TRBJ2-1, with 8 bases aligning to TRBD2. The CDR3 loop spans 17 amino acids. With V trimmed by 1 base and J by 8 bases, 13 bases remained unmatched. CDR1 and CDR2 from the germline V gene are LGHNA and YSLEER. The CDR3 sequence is CASSQVPTSGSFHEQFF. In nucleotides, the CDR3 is TGCGCCAGCAGCCAAGTCCCTACAAGCGGGAGTTTCCATGAGCAGTTCTTC.

The CDR3, as DNA: TGTGCCAGCAGCCCAAGGGGGACTAGCCGAGAGACCCAGTACTTC. Protein sequence: CASSPRGTSRETQYF. The chain employs TRBV3-1 (or the pseudogene TRBV3-2) and TRBJ2-5; 9 positions match TRBD2. The ends lost 4 bases at V and 4 bases at J; junction bases unmatched: 7. CDR1 and CDR2 (germline): LGHDT, YNNKEL (reference sequence). The CDR3 totals 15 residues.